Included here is one T cell receptor beta chain sequence, with context. What it recognizes is unknown. Researchers built TCR beta libraries using quantitative 5'-RACE with molecular barcodes. TCRdb redid the calling of the 5' RACE reads with MiXCR, one entry per CDR3 protein. This table holds more than 150,000 distinct CDR3 sequences, roughly 20% found once. The sample comes from a study of CD8 T cells in ankylosing spondylitis. Findings and limits, study-wide: Existing reports had already noted some motif variants in reactive arthritis synovial fluid and blood.

The CDR3 extends over 18 amino acids. Germline trimming cut 4 bases from V and 1 base from J; bases unmatched to any gene: 12. The rearrangement links TRBV12-3 or TRBV12-4 to TRBJ2-2, with 7 bases aligning to TRBD2. Sequencing used blood, either unsorted or a sorted T cell fraction (not recorded which). The source of this sequence is a male donor under 30 with ankylosing spondylitis or in good health (not recorded which). The CDR3 nucleotides are TGTGCCAGCAGTTCCTCCGGAGGGAGGGACGGGAACACCGGGGAGCTGTTTTTT. The encoded protein is CASSSSGGRDGNTGELFF.